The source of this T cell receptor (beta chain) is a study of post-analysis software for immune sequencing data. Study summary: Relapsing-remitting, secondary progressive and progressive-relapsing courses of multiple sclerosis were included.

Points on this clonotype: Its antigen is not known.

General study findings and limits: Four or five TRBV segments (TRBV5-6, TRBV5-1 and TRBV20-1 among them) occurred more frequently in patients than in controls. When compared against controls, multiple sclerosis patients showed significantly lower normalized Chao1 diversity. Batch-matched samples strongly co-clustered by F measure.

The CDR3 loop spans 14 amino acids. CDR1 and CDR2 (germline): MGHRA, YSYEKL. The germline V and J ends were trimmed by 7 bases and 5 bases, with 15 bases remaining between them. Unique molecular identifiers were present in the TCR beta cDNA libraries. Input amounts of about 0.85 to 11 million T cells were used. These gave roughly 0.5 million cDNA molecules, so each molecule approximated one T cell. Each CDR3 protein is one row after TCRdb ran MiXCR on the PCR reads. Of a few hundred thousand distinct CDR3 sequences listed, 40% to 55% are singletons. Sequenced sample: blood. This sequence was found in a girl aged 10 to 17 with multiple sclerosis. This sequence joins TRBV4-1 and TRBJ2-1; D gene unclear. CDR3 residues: CASTGLVANNEQFF. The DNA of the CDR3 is TGCGCCAGCACTGGGCTAGTGGCCAACAATGAGCAGTTCTTC.